The next 10 T cell receptor beta chains were all read from a single sample in a study of T cell responses to AZD1222 COVID-19 vaccine. Profiled with immunoSEQ multiplex PCR; TCRdb holds only in-frame clones, not every one. The sample includes about 180,000 clones, just over 85% seen only once; the top ten take approximately 10%. The specimen was peripheral blood, collected 28 days after the second AZD1222 dose. All receptors derive from an adult who received the AZD1222 COVID-19 vaccine.

This rearrangement joins TRBV5-1 to TRBJ2-6; tentatively, D is TRBD1 or TRBD2 (5 bases each). The V end was cut by 5 bases, the J end by 4 bases, with 10 bases between. Germline assignment: CDR1 SGHRS and CDR2 YFSETQ. CDR3 size: 14 residues. In nucleotides, the CDR3 is TGCGCCAGCAGGGAAGGGACCGGGGCCAACGTCCTGACTTTC. It is translated as CASREGTGANVLTF. The variable domain in full, completed from reference TRBV5-1 and TRBJ2-6, reads KAGVTQTPRYLIKTRGQQVTLSCSPISGHRSVSWYQQTPGQGLQFLFEYFSETQRNKGNFPGRFSGRQFSNSRSEMNVSTLELGDSALYLCASREGTGANVLTFGAGSRLTVL.

V is TRBV10-2 and J is TRBJ2-3; the match to TRBD1 covers 7 bases. Germline V gene data show CDR1 as WSHSY and CDR2 as SAAADI. CDR3 length: 14 amino acids. The J segment lost 4 bases and the V segment lost 2 bases, leaving 3 bases of the junction unmatched. The DNA of the CDR3 is TGCGCCAGCAGTGAGCTCACAGGGGCAGATACGCAGTATTTT. Amino acids: CASSELTGADTQYF.

V gene TRBV30 combines with J gene TRBJ2-1; D unresolved. The CDR3 loop spans 13 amino acids. CDR1 GTSNPN and CDR2 SVGIG come from the germline V gene (reference sequence). V was clipped by 4 bases and J by 5 bases, with 12 bases between them. CDR3 sequence (DNA): TGTGCCTGGACCGAAATGGGGAACAATGAGCAGTTCTTC. Translating it yields CAWTEMGNNEQFF.

The gene calls are TRBV7-3 and TRBJ2-2, with D perhaps matching TRBD1 or TRBD2 (5 bases each). This CDR3 region has 16 residues. V was trimmed by 4 bases and J by 4 bases, leaving 16 bases between them. CDR1 and CDR2 from the germline V gene are SGHTA and FQGTGA. CDR3 DNA: TGTGCCAGCAGCTCCCGGGACGCCTCGAGCACCGGGGAGCTGTTTTTT. Protein sequence: CASSSRDASSTGELFF.

This clone has only a few counts. This sequence joins TRBV7-6 and TRBJ1-1; a weak D match, TRBD1 (5 bases). V gave up 2 bases and J gave up 0 bases, with 16 bases separating them. This CDR3 contains 17 residues. Germline CDR1 and CDR2: SGHVS and FNYEAQ. In nucleotides, the CDR3 is TGTGCCAGCAGCTTAAGACAGTCGTTGCGTATGAACACTGAAGCTTTCTTT. Protein sequence: CASSLRQSLRMNTEAFF.

CDR3 region: CASSEITGNTVFEQYF. In DNA form, the CDR3 reads TGTGCCAGCAGTGAGATTACAGGGAATACCGTTTTCGAGCAGTACTTC. The chain combines TRBV2 with TRBJ2-7; the D gene is possibly TRBD1 (6 bases). V lost 3 bases and J lost 6, with 21 bases in between. The germline gives CDR1 SNHLY, CDR2 FYNNEI. The CDR3 has 16 amino acids.

J is TRBJ1-6 and V is TRBV18; TRBD1 matches 8 bases. The J segment lost 2 bases and the V segment lost 4 bases, leaving 7 bases of the junction unmatched. The CDR3 is 17 amino acids. Germline loops: CDR1 KGHSH, CDR2 LQKENI. The CDR3 coding sequence is TGTGCCAGCTCACTGGGGACAGGTCAGACCTATAATTCACCCCTCCACTTT. Its protein is CASSLGTGQTYNSPLHF.

This chain uses TRBV6-2 or TRBV6-3 with TRBJ2-3; D possibly uses TRBD1 or TRBD2 (5 bases each). V gave up 6 bases and J gave up 0 bases, with 13 bases separating them. The CDR3 has 15 amino acids. Germline CDR1 and CDR2: MNHEY and SVGEGT. The CDR3 here is CASSPVGVSTDTQYF. The DNA of the CDR3 is TGTGCCAGCAGCCCCGTGGGGGTAAGCACAGATACGCAGTATTTT.

This clone has more than one count but fewer than ten. The chain recombines TRBV3-1 (or the pseudogene TRBV3-2) with TRBJ2-7, with 8 bases matching TRBD1. J gave up 2 bases and V 2 bases, and 2 bases lay outside the gene matches. The V gene's germline CDR1 is LGHDT and CDR2 YNNKEL (reference sequence). CDR3 length equals 14 residues. In nucleotides, the CDR3 is TGTGCCAGCAGCCAAAGACAGGGGACCTACGAGCAGTACTTC. This sequence encodes CASSQRQGTYEQYF.

This clone was picked up a small number of times. This chain uses TRBV5-1 with TRBJ1-2; D perhaps matches TRBD1 (5 bases). Germline assignment: CDR1 SGHRS and CDR2 YFSETQ. Deletions cut 2 bases from V and 4 bases from J, with 9 bases between. The CDR3 runs 13 residues. CDR3 DNA sequence: TGCGCCAGCAGCTTTGAGGGACTCTATGGCTACACCTTC. It yields the protein CASSFEGLYGYTF. Variable domain in full (rest from reference TRBV5-1 and TRBJ1-2): KAGVTQTPRYLIKTRGQQVTLSCSPISGHRSVSWYQQTPGQGLQFLFEYFSETQRNKGNFPGRFSGRQFSNSRSEMNVSTLELGDSALYLCASSFEGLYGYTFGSGTRLTVV.